Reported below is one T cell receptor beta chain. Its matching antigen is unknown. This entry belongs to a study of shared clonotypes between healthy human individuals. Replicate PCRs run on sorted subsets employed 200 to 250 ng DNA, approximately 30,000 T cell genomes. Clones were sequenced by immunoSEQ multiplex PCR, and TCRdb holds only the in-frame ones, with some missing. Among 2,500,000 or so clones listed, over 85% were seen once. Study results and limitations: Sequencing depth was predicted to influence how clonotypes are shared among donors. Non-shared clonotypes had lower generation probabilities than those shared by all four donors.

Sequenced input: naive CD4+ T cells from PBMCs. Stated subset: CD45RA+ positively selected. This sequence originates from a man aged 18 to 29 in good health. Some clones in this sample may be carry-over from other donors' samples.

CDR3 region: CASSIGGQSYGYTF. The CDR3 DNA reads TGTGCCAGTAGTATCGGGGGCCAATCCTATGGCTACACCTTC. The chain recombines TRBV19 with TRBJ1-2, with D maybe TRBD1 (6 bases). Trimming took 3 bases from V and 4 from J, leaving 12 bases between them. Germline lookup yields CDR1 LNHDA and CDR2 SQIVND (reference sequence). The CDR3 contains 14 residues.